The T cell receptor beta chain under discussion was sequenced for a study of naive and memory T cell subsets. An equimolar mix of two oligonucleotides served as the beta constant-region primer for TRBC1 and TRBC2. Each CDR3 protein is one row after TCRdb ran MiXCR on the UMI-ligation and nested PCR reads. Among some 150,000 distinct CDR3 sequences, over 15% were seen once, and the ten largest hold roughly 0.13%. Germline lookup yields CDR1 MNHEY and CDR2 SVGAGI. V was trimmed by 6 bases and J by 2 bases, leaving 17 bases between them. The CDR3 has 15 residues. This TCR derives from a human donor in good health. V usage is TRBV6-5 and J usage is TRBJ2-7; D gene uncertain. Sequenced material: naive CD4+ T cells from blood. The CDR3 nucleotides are TGTGCCAGCAGGCCCGCTCGAGGCCTCACCTACGAGCAGTACTTC. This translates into CASRPARGLTYEQYF.